The clone carrying this TCR beta chain showed up many times. As yet, its antigen is unknown. This entry is derived from a study of read filtering for tumor transcriptome and immune sequencing. For the study at large: Revised staging placed fewer than ten patients in R-ISS I, over 15 in II, more than 5 in III.

Notes on the study in general: In IR-seq, single-read clonotypes were roughly 82% of clonotypes but 3% to 3.5% of reads. This fraction held mixed bone marrow immune cells after CD138-negative sorting.

The library was built from about 370 ng RNA with molecular barcoded adaptors for alpha/delta and beta/gamma chains. TCRdb used MiXCR to reprocess the reads, holding one entry per CDR3 protein. This sample has about 86,000 distinct CDR3 sequences, with about 12% found just once. Sample: a population of CD138-negative cells sorted from bone marrow. The sequence was obtained from a donor over 35 with multiple myeloma.

The DNA of the CDR3 is TGCAGCGTGGGGACAGGGAACACTGAAGCTTTCTTT. It yields the protein CSVGTGNTEAFF. The chain uses TRBV29-1 and TRBJ1-1; 8 nucleotides line up with TRBD1. Germline lookup yields CDR1 SQVTM and CDR2 ANQGSEA. The CDR3 has 12 amino acids. The junction had 1 base not matched to a gene; V was cut back by 6 bases and J by 1 base.